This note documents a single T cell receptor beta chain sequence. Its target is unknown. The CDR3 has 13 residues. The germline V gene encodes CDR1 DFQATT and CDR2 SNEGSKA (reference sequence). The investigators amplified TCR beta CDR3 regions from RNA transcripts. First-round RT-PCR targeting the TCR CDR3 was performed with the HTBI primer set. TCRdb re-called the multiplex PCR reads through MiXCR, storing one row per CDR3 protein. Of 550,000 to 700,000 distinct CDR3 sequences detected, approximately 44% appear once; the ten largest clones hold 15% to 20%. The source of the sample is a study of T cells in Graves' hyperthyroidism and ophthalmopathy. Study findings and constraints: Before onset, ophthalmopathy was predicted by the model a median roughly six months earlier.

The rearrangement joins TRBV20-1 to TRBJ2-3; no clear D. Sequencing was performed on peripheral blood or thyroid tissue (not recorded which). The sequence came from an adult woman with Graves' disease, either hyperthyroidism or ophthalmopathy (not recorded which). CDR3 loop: CINIRPRTDTQYF. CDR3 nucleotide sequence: TGCATCAATATAAGACCTCGCACAGATACGCAGTATTTT.